This TCR beta chain comes out of a study of cytomegalovirus exposure and HLA in healthy donors. Germline values: CDR1 LNHDA, CDR2 SQIVND (reference sequence). Between the trimmed V and J ends, which lost 3 bases and 4 bases, there was a span of 13 bases. The CDR3 totals 14 residues. Study results and caveats: HLA allele associations emerged for under 20,000 TCR beta sequences in a later analysis, at 0.05 false discovery rate. Roughly uniform depth of sequencing across donors was assumed in presence/absence analyses.

A multiplex PCR was run with 60 Vbeta primers and 13 Jbeta primers. Method: immunoSEQ multiplex PCR; TCRdb's copy keeps in-frame clones and lacks some. The table shows 110,000 to 150,000 clones, with 80% to 85% occurring only once. Turning to this clone: Its specificity is not known.

The TCR originated in a male donor in good health and CMV-seropositive. The chain uses TRBV19 and TRBJ2-7; D possibly corresponds to TRBD2 (5 bases). Sequencing input: PBMCs. The CDR3: CASSMAPRGYEQYF. CDR3 coding DNA: TGTGCCAGTAGTATGGCCCCCCGCGGGTACGAGCAGTACTTC.